This T cell receptor (beta chain) was profiled in a study of cytomegalovirus exposure and HLA in healthy donors. As concerns this clone: Its specificity is not known.

Trimming at V came to 5 bases and at J to 1 base, leaving 6 bases not matched to a gene. The V gene's germline CDR1 is SNHLY and CDR2 FYNNEI. The CDR3 consists of 15 residues. 60 Vbeta and 13 Jbeta primers were used in PCR. Sequenced by immunoSEQ multiplex PCR; TCRdb stores in-frame clones only, minus some. The sample holds 65,000 to 85,000 clones, over 70% seen once. Study-wide results and caveats: In an earlier analysis, about 90% or about 30%: the productive usage of most TCR beta V segments.

The source of this sequence is a woman aged 35 to 49 in good health and CMV-seropositive. Sequencing was done on a sample of PBMCs. The genes are TRBV2 and TRBJ2-5; 8 bases line up with TRBD1. The CDR3 sequence: CASSSRTGLQETQYF. The CDR3 nucleotides read TGTGCCAGCAGTAGTCGGACAGGGCTCCAAGAGACCCAGTACTTC.